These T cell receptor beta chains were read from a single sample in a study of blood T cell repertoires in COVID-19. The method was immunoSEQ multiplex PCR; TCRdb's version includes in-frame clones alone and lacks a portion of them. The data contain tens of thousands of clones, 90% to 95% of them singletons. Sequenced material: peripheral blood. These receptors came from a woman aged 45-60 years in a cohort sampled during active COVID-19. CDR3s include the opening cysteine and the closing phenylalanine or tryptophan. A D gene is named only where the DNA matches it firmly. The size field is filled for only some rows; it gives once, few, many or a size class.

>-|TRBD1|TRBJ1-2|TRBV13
TGTGCCAGCAGCTCTCAGGGGGCTGGTTATGGCTACACCTTC
CASSSQGAGYGYTF
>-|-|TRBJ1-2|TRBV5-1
TGCGCCAGCAGCTTGGCCGGTGGAGGGGAAGTCCATGGCTACACCTTC
CASSLAGGGEVHGYTF
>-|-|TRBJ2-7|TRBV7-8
TGTGCCAGCAGCCAGCCCCCCTACGAGCAGTACTTC
CASSQPPYEQYF
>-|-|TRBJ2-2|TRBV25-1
TGTGCCAGCCTGGGGCTGATGGAATCCGGGGAGCTGTTTTTT
CASLGLMESGELFF
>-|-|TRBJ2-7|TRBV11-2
TGTGCCAGCAGCTTAGACAGGCTCTCCTACGAGCAGTACTTC
CASSLDRLSYEQYF
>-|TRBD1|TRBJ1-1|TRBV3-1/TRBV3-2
TGTGCCAGCAGTCCCTCAGGACGGGGACAGGGGGCTTTCTTT
CASSPSGRGQGAFF
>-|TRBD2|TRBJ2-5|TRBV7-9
TGTGCCAGCTTGAACGGGAGGGCCGGGGAGACCCAGTACTTC
CASLNGRAGETQYF
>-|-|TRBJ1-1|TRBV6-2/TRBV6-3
TGTGCCAGCAGTTACGAAGTACGGGGCACTGAAGCTTTCTTT
CASSYEVRGTEAFF
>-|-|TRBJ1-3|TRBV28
TGTGCCAGCACCCCCCGAGGGATCGTTGGAAACACCATATATTTT
CASTPRGIVGNTIYF
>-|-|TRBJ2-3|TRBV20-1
TGCAGTGCTCAGGCCACTCATACGCAGTATTTT
CSAQATHTQYF
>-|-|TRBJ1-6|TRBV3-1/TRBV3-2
TGTGCCAGCAGCCAGGGAGGGGCGGTCTCCTATAATTCACCCCTCCACTTT
CASSQGGAVSYNSPLHF
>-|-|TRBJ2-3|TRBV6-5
TGTGCCAGCAGTTACCTCGCGGGGGCAGACACAGATACGCAGTATTTT
CASSYLAGADTDTQYF
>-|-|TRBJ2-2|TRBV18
TGTGCCAGCTCACCAAGGACAGCGAACACCGGGGAGCTGTTTTTT
CASSPRTANTGELFF
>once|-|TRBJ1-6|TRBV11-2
TGTGCCAGCAGCTTAGAGAGCTCCTATAATTCACCCCTCCACTTT
CASSLESSYNSPLHF
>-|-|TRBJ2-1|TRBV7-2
TGTGCCAGCAGCTTATTCCCTCTGAATGAGCAGTTCTTC
CASSLFPLNEQFF
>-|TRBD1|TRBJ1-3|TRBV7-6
TGTGCCAGCAGCTTAGGGGGACAGAGCTCTGGAAACACCATATATTTT
CASSLGGQSSGNTIYF
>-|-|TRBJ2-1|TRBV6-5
TGTGCCAGCAAAGCGGACCACGATGATTTGAATGAGCAGTTCTTC
CASKADHDDLNEQFF
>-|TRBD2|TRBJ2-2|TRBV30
TGTGCCTGGATCCGGCGCGGGGGGGCCTTCGGGGAGCTGTTTTTT
CAWIRRGGAFGELFF
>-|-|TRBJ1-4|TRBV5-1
TGCGCCAGCAGCCCCGGGTACGGTTTTAATGAAAAACTGTTTTTT
CASSPGYGFNEKLFF
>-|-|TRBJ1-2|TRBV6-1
TGTGCCAGCAGTGAAGCGACAGCCTTTCTCTATGGCTACACCTTC
CASSEATAFLYGYTF
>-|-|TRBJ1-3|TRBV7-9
TGTGCCAGCAGCCCAGCGACAGGTTCTGGAAACACCATATATTTT
CASSPATGSGNTIYF
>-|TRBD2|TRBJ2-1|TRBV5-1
TGCGCCAGCAGCCCCGGGACTAGCGGGGTGGGTGAGCAGTTCTTC
CASSPGTSGVGEQFF
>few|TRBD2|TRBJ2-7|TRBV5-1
TGCGCCAGCAGCTCAGGGACTAGCGGGATCTACGAGCAGTACTTC
CASSSGTSGIYEQYF
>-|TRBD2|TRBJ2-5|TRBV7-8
TGTGCCAGCAGCCGTACTAGCGGGAGGGCGGAGACCCAGTACTTC
CASSRTSGRAETQYF
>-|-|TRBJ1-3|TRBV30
TGTGCCTGGAGTGGGGCAAGCTCTGGAAACACCATATATTTT
CAWSGASSGNTIYF
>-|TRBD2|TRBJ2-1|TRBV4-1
TGCGCCAGCAGCCAAGATCCGGGACTAGCGGGGTACAATGAGCAGTTCTTC
CASSQDPGLAGYNEQFF
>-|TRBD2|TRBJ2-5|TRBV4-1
TGCGCCAGCCGGGGGGGGAAAGGGCGAGAGACCCAGTACTTC
CASRGGKGRETQYF